These 7 T cell receptor beta chains were all obtained from the same sample, sequenced in a study of T cell responses to AZD1222 COVID-19 vaccine. Profiling relied on immunoSEQ multiplex PCR, and the TCRdb table lists in-frame clones only, not all of them. Here the sample spans roughly 97,000 clones, more than 70% being singletons. Sample: peripheral blood, taken on day 0 of AZD1222 vaccination. All receptors derive from an adult in good health.

The chain has TRBV7-2 and TRBJ1-5; D is unclear. This CDR3 is built from 13 residues. Germline loops: CDR1 SGHTA, CDR2 FQGNSA. V gave up 3 bases and J gave up 6 bases, with 9 bases separating them. The chain's CDR3 is CASSFRVGQPQHF. The CDR3, as DNA: TGTGCCAGCAGCTTTAGGGTCGGTCAGCCCCAGCATTTT. Filled out from reference TRBV7-2 and TRBJ1-5, the complete variable domain reads GAGVSQSPSNKVTEKGKDVELRCDPISGHTALYWYRQSLGQGLEFLIYFQGNSAPDKSGLPSDRFSAERTGGSVSTLTIQRTQQEDSAVYLCASSFRVGQPQHFGDGTRLSIL.

The chain recombines TRBV6-2 or TRBV6-3 with TRBJ2-2; perhaps TRBD1 as D (6 bases). Trimming removed 0 bases at V and 2 bases at J, with 19 bases between. CDR1 and CDR2 from the germline V gene are MNHEY and SVGEGT. The CDR3 spans 19 residues. The CDR3 protein is CASSYSSTRGTINTGELFF. As DNA, the CDR3 is TGTGCCAGCAGTTACTCGAGTACGCGAGGGACAATAAACACCGGGGAGCTGTTTTTT.

The chain recombines TRBV19 with TRBJ2-5; 9 bases line up with TRBD1. The CDR3 covers 15 residues. V shed 2 bases, J shed 5 bases, and the junction held 6 bases outside the gene matches. Germline CDR1 reads LNHDA; CDR2 reads SQIVND (reference sequence). The CDR3 DNA reads as TGTGCCAGTAGTATAACAGGGGGCAGTAGGGAGACCCAGTACTTC. This codes for CASSITGGSRETQYF.

V and J are TRBV28 and TRBJ2-2; the D gene is possibly TRBD1 (6 bases). The V gene's germline CDR1 is MDHEN and CDR2 SYDVKM. Trimming left V 6 bases short and J 1 base short, with 12 bases between. The CDR3 extends over 15 amino acids. The CDR3 region has the DNA TGTGCCAGCAGGACTCCGGGACAGAACACCGGGGAGCTGTTTTTT. It yields the protein CASRTPGQNTGELFF.

The J gene is TRBJ1-2, the V gene TRBV6-5; D unresolved. V dropped 9 bases and J dropped 8 bases, with 19 bases sitting between them. This CDR3 has 13 amino acids. Germline values: CDR1 MNHEY, CDR2 SVGAGI. The CDR3: CASTPTETRGYTF. CDR3 sequence (DNA): TGTGCCAGTACCCCGACGGAAACCAGGGGCTACACCTTC.

The gene calls are TRBV9 and TRBJ1-2; D uncertain. The CDR3 runs to 14 residues. Germline CDR1 SGDLS, CDR2 YYNGEE. V was clipped by 2 bases and J by 4 bases, with 12 bases between them. The DNA for the CDR3 is TGTGCCAGCAGCGTGGGCCGGGGAGGCTATGGCTACACCTTC. Translation: CASSVGRGGYGYTF.

This clone was observed a single time. The V and J genes are TRBV7-9 and TRBJ1-4; tentative D call: TRBD1 (5 bases). Trimming left V 4 bases short and J 5 bases short, with 14 bases between. This CDR3 is built from 15 residues. Germline CDR1 and CDR2: SEHNR and FQNEAQ (reference sequence). The CDR3: CASSYPGLLNEKLFF. DNA for the CDR3: TGTGCCAGCAGCTATCCGGGACTCTTGAATGAAAAACTGTTTTTT. The full variable domain, rest sourced from reference TRBV7-9 and TRBJ1-4, is DTGVSQNPRHKITKRGQNVTFRCDPISEHNRLYWYRQTLGQGPEFLTYFQNEAQLEKSRLLSDRFSAERPKGSFSTLEIQRTEQGDSAMYLCASSYPGLLNEKLFFGSGTQLSVL.